The 5 T cell receptor beta chains reported below all come from one sample, sequenced in a study of CD8 T cells in ankylosing spondylitis. TCRdb reanalysed the 5' RACE reads using MiXCR and keeps one entry per CDR3 protein. The data show some 700,000 distinct CDR3 sequences, 15% to 20% seen once. Antigen specificity for these receptors is unknown. General study points: Seemingly distinctive of ankylosing spondylitis blood was a TCR beta motif formed by eight highly homologous variants.

Sequencing input: blood, either unsorted or a sorted T cell fraction (not recorded which). The origin of the receptors is a male donor with ankylosing spondylitis.

The chain has TRBV19 and TRBJ1-1, with D hard to call. V was pared by 2 bases and J by 0 bases, with 10 bases between. Germline V CDR1 and CDR2: LNHDA, SQIVND (reference sequence). The CDR3 is 15 residues long. This chain's CDR3 is CASSILPRLNTEAFF. The CDR3, as DNA: TGTGCCAGTAGTATACTCCCCAGGCTGAACACTGAAGCTTTCTTT.

The gene calls are TRBV20-1 and TRBJ2-5; 10 bases are shared with TRBD2. With 3 bases clipped from V and 13 bases from J, the junction kept 5 bases outside the gene matches. The CDR3 runs 11 residues. Germline lookup yields CDR1 DFQATT and CDR2 SNEGSKA (reference sequence). CDR3 residues: CSASLAGVRYF. CDR3 DNA: TGCAGTGCTAGTCTAGCGGGAGTGAGGTACTTC.

This clonotype has more than one count but fewer than ten. The V gene is TRBV12-3 or TRBV12-4, the J gene TRBJ2-1, with D maybe TRBD1 (7 bases). V was trimmed by 4 bases and J by 8 bases, leaving 18 bases between them. This CDR3 region has 15 residues. The CDR3 DNA sequence: TGTGCCAGCAGTTCAAGACAGGGAGGATTCGATGAGCAGTTCTTC. Residues: CASSSRQGGFDEQFF.

Only a few counts were recorded for this clonotype. The rearrangement joins TRBV6-1 to TRBJ2-7; no clear D. The CDR3 loop spans 14 amino acids. Trimming left V 4 bases short and J 6 bases short, with 16 bases between. Germline loops: CDR1 MNHNS, CDR2 SASEGT. CDR3 region: CASSVRFEEREQYF. In DNA, the CDR3 is TGTGCCAGCAGTGTCCGTTTTGAGGAGCGCGAGCAGTACTTC.

This clonotype was counted a few times. The chain employs TRBV4-1 and TRBJ2-2; D is undetermined. The CDR3 runs to 17 residues. Germline loops: CDR1 MGHRA, CDR2 YSYEKL. The V and J ends lost 1 base and 2 bases respectively, with 14 bases between them. This chain's CDR3 is CASSQVPGSENTGELFF. In DNA form, the CDR3 reads TGCGCCAGCAGCCAAGTCCCCGGATCAGAAAACACCGGGGAGCTGTTTTTT.